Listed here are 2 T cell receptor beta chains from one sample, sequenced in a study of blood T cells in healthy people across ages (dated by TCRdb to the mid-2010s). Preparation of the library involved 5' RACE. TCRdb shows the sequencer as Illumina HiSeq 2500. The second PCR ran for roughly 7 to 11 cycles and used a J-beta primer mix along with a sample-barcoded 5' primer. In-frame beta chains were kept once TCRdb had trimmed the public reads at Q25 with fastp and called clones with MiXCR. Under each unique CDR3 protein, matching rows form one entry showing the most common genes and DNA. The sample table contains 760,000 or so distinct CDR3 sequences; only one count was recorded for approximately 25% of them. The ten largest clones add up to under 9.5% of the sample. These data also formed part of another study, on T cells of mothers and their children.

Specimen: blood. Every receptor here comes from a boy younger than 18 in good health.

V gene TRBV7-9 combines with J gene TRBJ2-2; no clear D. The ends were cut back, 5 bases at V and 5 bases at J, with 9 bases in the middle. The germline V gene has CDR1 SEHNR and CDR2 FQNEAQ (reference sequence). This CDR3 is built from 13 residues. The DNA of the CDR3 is TGTGCCAGCAGCCCCACCGAGACCGGGGAGCTGTTTTTT. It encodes CASSPTETGELFF.

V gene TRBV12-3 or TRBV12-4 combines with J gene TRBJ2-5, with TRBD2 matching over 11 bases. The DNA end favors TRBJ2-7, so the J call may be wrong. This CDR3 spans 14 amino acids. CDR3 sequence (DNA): TGTGCCAGCAGTCTCGGGACTAGCGGCCACGAGCAGTACTTC. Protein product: CASSLGTSGHEQYF.